This T cell receptor beta chain is from a study of radiotherapy plus CTLA-4 blockade in lung cancer. Whole-study findings and limits: The best predictor of response was reported to be early blood T cell clone dynamics, with interferon-beta. Tumor-origin TCR clones grew in blood after radiotherapy plus ipilimumab.

CDR3 size: 14 residues. Germline CDR1 and CDR2: MNHNS and SASEGT. Trimming removed 7 bases from V and 2 bases from J; junction bases left unmatched: 7. On this clone itself: The antigen remains undetermined.

Sequencing was performed with immunoSEQ multiplex PCR; in TCRdb, only in-frame clones are kept and a portion is missing. The sample yields about 18,000 clones, roughly 83% seen once. The origin of this receptor is a human donor with non-small cell lung cancer whose response to radiotherapy plus ipilimumab could not be evaluated. This chain links TRBV6-1 with TRBJ2-5; 7 nucleotides line up with TRBD2. The specimen was peripheral blood, collected from a patient treated with radiotherapy plus ipilimumab. The CDR3 nucleotides are TGTGCCAGCACTCAGCGGGGAGGTCAAGAGACCCAGTACTTC. Amino acids: CASTQRGGQETQYF.